This T cell receptor beta chain was identified in a study of sequential checkpoint blockade in melanoma. Sequenced by immunoSEQ multiplex PCR; TCRdb stores in-frame clones only, minus some. Found here are some 22,000 clones, 80% to 90% of them singletons; the top ten hold 9.5% to 13%. Treatment given: randomized to nivolumab then ipilimumab (arm A) or the reverse (arm B). V was shortened by 0 bases and J by 0 bases, with 9 bases between the two germline ends. Germline V gene lookup returns CDR1 SEHNR and CDR2 FQNEAQ (reference sequence). The CDR3 spans 16 residues. The receptor comes from a human donor with melanoma. This chain connects TRBV7-9 to TRBJ1-5, with unresolved D. The specimen comprised CD8+ T cells sorted from blood (inferred from file names), sampled from a patient given nivolumab and ipilimumab in sequence. The CDR3 nucleotides are TGTGCCAGCAGCTTAGCGGGCAGTTATAGCAATCAGCCCCAGCATTTT. Protein product: CASSLAGSYSNQPQHF.